This entry concerns a single T cell receptor beta chain. This sample was taken from a study of blood T cell repertoires in COVID-19. Turning to the study itself: COVID-19 samples, acute and convalescent, were from the United States, Italy and Spain. T cells, B-cell-depleted T cells, or PBMCs supplied cDNA or gDNA.

The table came from immunoSEQ multiplex PCR; TCRdb's copy has only in-frame clones and leaves some out. The repertoire holds about 280,000 clones, with 85% to 90% as singletons. The Seattle patients joined while their infection was active and were tracked longitudinally afterward. This receptor was obtained from a woman in her 30s with COVID-19, enrolled during active disease. The specimen sequenced was peripheral blood.

CDR3 in amino acids: CASPSSTGELFF. DNA of the CDR3: TGTGCCAGCCCGTCGAGCACCGGGGAGCTGTTTTTT. V is TRBV18 and J is TRBJ2-2, with D hard to call. The CDR3 runs 12 residues. Germline V gene lookup returns CDR1 KGHSH and CDR2 LQKENI. V was cut by 8 bases and J by 4 bases, with 8 bases left in between.